This is a list of T cell receptor beta chains from one sample in a study of blood T cell repertoires in COVID-19. Only in-frame clones appear in the TCRdb table, and some are missing; sequencing was by immunoSEQ multiplex PCR. The sample comprises 200,000 to 250,000 clones, 84% of which are singletons, and more than 9% rests with the top ten. Sequencing was carried out using peripheral blood. The source of these receptors is a man aged 50 to 60 with active or convalescent COVID-19. CDR3s include the opening cysteine and the closing phenylalanine or tryptophan. D genes are given only for firm matches. The size field is filled for only some rows; it gives once, few, many or a size class.

clone_size d_call j_call v_call cdr3_aa cdr3_nt
NA NA TRBJ2-5 TRBV5-1 CASSQGTQETQYF TGCGCCAGCAGCCAGGGGACGCAAGAGACCCAGTACTTC
NA TRBD1 TRBJ1-1 TRBV18 CASSPQTGSYTEAFF TGTGCCAGCTCACCACAGACAGGGAGTTACACTGAAGCTTTCTTT
NA NA TRBJ2-7 TRBV4-1 CASSQGLLMYEQYF TGCGCCAGCAGCCAAGGACTTCTGATGTACGAGCAGTACTTC
NA NA TRBJ1-2 TRBV28 CASSFLGSGYGYTF TGTGCCAGCAGTTTTCTGGGGTCGGGGTATGGCTACACCTTC
NA TRBD1 TRBJ1-1 TRBV10-3 CAIGGRGQSTEAFF TGTGCCATCGGGGGCAGGGGGCAAAGCACTGAAGCTTTCTTT
NA NA TRBJ1-1 TRBV6-1 CASSEARRMNTEAFF TGTGCCAGCAGTGAAGCAAGGAGGATGAACACTGAAGCTTTCTTT
NA NA TRBJ1-5 TRBV2 CASSGGTIDQPQHF TGTGCCAGCAGTGGTGGGACAATAGATCAGCCCCAGCATTTT
NA TRBD2 TRBJ2-3 TRBV6-5 CASSYSRGRTTDTQYF TGTGCCAGCAGTTACTCGCGCGGGAGGACGACAGATACGCAGTATTTT
NA TRBD1 TRBJ2-2 TRBV24-1 CATSLGQGDTGELFF TGTGCCACCAGTTTGGGACAGGGTGACACCGGGGAGCTGTTTTTT
few TRBD2 TRBJ2-1 TRBV9 CASSVLSGASYNEQFF TGTGCCAGCAGCGTATTGAGCGGGGCCTCCTACAATGAGCAGTTCTTC
NA TRBD1 TRBJ2-5 TRBV6-4 CASRSGQEQETQYF TGTGCCAGCAGGTCGGGACAGGAGCAAGAGACCCAGTACTTC
NA TRBD2 TRBJ2-3 TRBV3-1/TRBV3-2 CASSLKRGDTDTQYF TGTGCCAGCAGCCTTAAACGGGGGGACACAGATACGCAGTATTTT
NA NA TRBJ1-2 TRBV6-5 CASRSDRPYGYTF TGTGCCAGCAGATCAGACAGGCCCTATGGCTACACCTTC
NA NA TRBJ2-3 TRBV6-2/TRBV6-3 CASSTTGSDTQYF TGTGCCAGCAGTACCACAGGGTCGGATACGCAGTATTTT
NA TRBD2 TRBJ2-1 TRBV7-6 CASSFDGGAYNEQFF TGTGCCAGCAGCTTCGACGGGGGGGCCTACAATGAGCAGTTCTTC
NA NA TRBJ1-6 TRBV18 CASSKASGQGTSSSPLHF TGTGCCAGCTCTAAGGCCTCGGGACAAGGGACCAGCAGTTCACCCCTCCACTTT
NA TRBD2 TRBJ2-3 TRBV7-3 CASSHLAGGPSTDTQYF TGTGCCAGCAGCCATCTAGCGGGGGGTCCTAGCACAGATACGCAGTATTTT
few TRBD1 TRBJ1-4 TRBV11-2 CASSSWTGGNEKLFF TGTGCCAGCAGCTCCTGGACAGGGGGAAATGAAAAACTGTTTTTT
NA TRBD2 TRBJ2-7 TRBV4-1 CASSQLAGVSYEQYF TGCGCCAGCAGCCAACTAGCGGGAGTTTCCTACGAGCAGTACTTC
NA TRBD1 TRBJ1-6 TRBV6-5 CASSPGQSNSPLHF TGTGCCAGCTCTCCGGGACAGAGTAATTCACCCCTCCACTTT
NA NA TRBJ1-1 TRBV28 CASTGGRDTEAFF TGTGCCAGCACGGGGGGGCGCGACACTGAAGCTTTCTTT
few NA TRBJ1-1 TRBV7-9 CASSLAGSTAPEAFF TGTGCCAGCAGCTTAGCTGGCTCGACTGCTCCTGAAGCTTTCTTT
NA NA TRBJ1-6 TRBV10-3 CAISTDAPIDSPLHF TGTGCCATCAGCACTGATGCCCCGATCGATTCACCCCTCCACTTT
NA TRBD2 TRBJ2-5 TRBV2 CASSEEGRGAQYF TGTGCCAGCAGTGAGGAAGGTCGGGGGGCCCAGTACTTC
NA NA TRBJ1-5 TRBV18 CASSPGANQPQHF TGTGCCAGCTCCCCAGGGGCCAATCAGCCCCAGCATTTT
NA TRBD1 TRBJ1-1 TRBV18 CASSPLGTGGITNTEAFF TGTGCCAGCTCACCTTTAGGGACAGGGGGAATCACGAACACTGAAGCTTTCTTT
NA TRBD2 TRBJ2-7 TRBV10-3 CAISESGTSSYEQYF TGTGCCATCAGTGAGTCGGGGACTAGTTCGTACGAGCAGTACTTC